The entry below gives a single T cell receptor (beta chain) sequence along with its context. These data belong to a study of Ad26.COV2.S vaccination and SARS-CoV-2 variants. The treatment denotes: roughly 20 received Ad26.COV2.S at low or high dose, single or two shots; about 5 received placebo; per-sample allocation not given. On day 63 after the first injection, vaccine and placebo recipients gave samples. The individual, an adult aged 18-55 years, was a donor in Boston. TCRdb's table, derived via immunoSEQ multiplex PCR, lists solely in-frame clones and lacks some. The sample contains about 350,000 clones, more than 85% of which appear only once. CDR3 length: 15 residues. The V gene's germline CDR1 is SGHRS and CDR2 YFSETQ. With 0 bases removed from V and 2 bases from J, the gap between germline ends came to 11 bases.

The sequence was obtained from a person between 18 and 60 years old who received the Ad26.COV2.S COVID-19 vaccine or a placebo. The sample in question was peripheral blood, obtained in a trial of Ad26.COV2.S vaccine versus placebo. This chain joins TRBV5-1 and TRBJ2-5; D is ambiguous. The CDR3 region is CASSLDGGAQETQYF. Written as DNA, the CDR3 is TGCGCCAGCAGCTTGGACGGTGGAGCACAAGAGACCCAGTACTTC.